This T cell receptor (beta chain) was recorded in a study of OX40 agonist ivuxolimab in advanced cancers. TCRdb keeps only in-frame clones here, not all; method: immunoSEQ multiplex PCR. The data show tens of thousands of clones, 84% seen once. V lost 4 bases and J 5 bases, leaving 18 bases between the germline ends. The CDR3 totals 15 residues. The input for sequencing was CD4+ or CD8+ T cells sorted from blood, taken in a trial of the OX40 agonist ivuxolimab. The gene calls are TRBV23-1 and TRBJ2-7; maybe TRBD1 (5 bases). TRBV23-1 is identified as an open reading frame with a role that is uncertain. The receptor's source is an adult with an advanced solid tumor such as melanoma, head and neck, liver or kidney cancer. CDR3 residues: CASSLPLQGTDEQYF. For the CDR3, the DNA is TGCGCCAGCAGTCTCCCGCTGCAGGGTACGGACGAGCAGTACTTC.